These T cell receptor beta chains were read from a single sample in a study of T cell responses to AZD1222 COVID-19 vaccine. The data were produced by immunoSEQ multiplex PCR, yet TCRdb's version contains in-frame clones alone and is incomplete. This sample has under 150,000 clones, with 85% to 90% found just once. This material consisted of peripheral blood, taken 28 days after the second AZD1222 dose. The receptors come from an adult who received the AZD1222 COVID-19 vaccine. The CDR3 runs from the conserved cysteine through the conserved F or W. Fields, in order: D gene, J gene, clone size, V gene, CDR3 protein, CDR3 DNA. The D gene is left open where the match is weak. Rows give clone size only sometimes, using once, few, many, or a class for an expanded clone.

d_gene: -
j_gene: TRBJ2-5
abundance: -
v_gene: TRBV2
CDR3aa: CASSGSGVGETQYF
CDR3nt: TGTGCCAGCAGTGGTTCAGGGGTAGGAGAGACCCAGTACTTC

d_gene: -
j_gene: TRBJ2-3
abundance: -
v_gene: TRBV27
CDR3aa: CASSLTGISTDTQYF
CDR3nt: TGTGCCAGCAGTTTAACCGGGATTAGCACAGATACGCAGTATTTT

d_gene: -
j_gene: TRBJ1-5
abundance: few
v_gene: TRBV28
CDR3aa: CASTIQGRGTQHF
CDR3nt: TGTGCCAGCACCATTCAGGGGAGGGGGACCCAGCATTTT

d_gene: TRBD1
j_gene: TRBJ2-1
abundance: -
v_gene: TRBV11-2
CDR3aa: CASSRTGGTGEQFF
CDR3nt: TGTGCCAGCAGCCGGACAGGGGGGACTGGTGAGCAGTTCTTC

d_gene: -
j_gene: TRBJ2-3
abundance: -
v_gene: TRBV6-5
CDR3aa: CATRRAGRDTQYF
CDR3nt: TGTGCCACCCGTCGGGCTGGCAGGGATACGCAGTATTTT

d_gene: TRBD1
j_gene: TRBJ2-1
abundance: -
v_gene: TRBV23-1
CDR3aa: CASSQYAGTGWTSSYNEQFF
CDR3nt: TGCGCCAGCAGTCAGTATGCCGGGACAGGGTGGACAAGCTCCTACAATGAGCAGTTCTTC

d_gene: -
j_gene: TRBJ1-2
abundance: -
v_gene: TRBV7-2
CDR3aa: CASSLVPGNYGYTF
CDR3nt: TGTGCCAGCAGCTTAGTTCCGGGAAACTATGGCTACACCTTC

d_gene: -
j_gene: TRBJ1-2
abundance: -
v_gene: TRBV9
CDR3aa: CASSRGGVANYGYTF
CDR3nt: TGTGCCAGCAGTCGCGGGGGGGTTGCCAACTATGGCTACACCTTC

d_gene: TRBD1
j_gene: TRBJ1-5
abundance: -
v_gene: TRBV28
CDR3aa: CASSPPQGTRKPQHF
CDR3nt: TGTGCCAGCAGTCCACCACAGGGGACGAGAAAGCCCCAGCATTTT

d_gene: -
j_gene: TRBJ1-6
abundance: -
v_gene: TRBV2
CDR3aa: CASKLQGGNSPLHF
CDR3nt: TGTGCCAGCAAGTTGCAGGGCGGTAATTCACCCCTCCACTTT

d_gene: TRBD1
j_gene: TRBJ1-1
abundance: -
v_gene: TRBV9
CDR3aa: CASSVGTGGWNTEAFF
CDR3nt: TGTGCCAGCAGCGTAGGGACAGGAGGGTGGAACACTGAAGCTTTCTTT

d_gene: -
j_gene: TRBJ2-2
abundance: -
v_gene: TRBV2
CDR3aa: CASSEPLAANTGELFF
CDR3nt: TGTGCCAGCAGTGAACCGCTCGCAGCGAACACCGGGGAGCTGTTTTTT

d_gene: -
j_gene: TRBJ1-2
abundance: few
v_gene: TRBV12-3/TRBV12-4
CDR3aa: CASAKSSNYGYTF
CDR3nt: TGTGCCAGCGCGAAATCTTCTAACTATGGCTACACCTTC

d_gene: -
j_gene: TRBJ1-1
abundance: -
v_gene: TRBV18
CDR3aa: CASSPLGLGPNTEAFF
CDR3nt: TGTGCCAGCTCACCCCTGGGACTCGGACCGAACACTGAAGCTTTCTTT

d_gene: -
j_gene: TRBJ2-1
abundance: -
v_gene: TRBV30
CDR3aa: CAWSITHNEQFF
CDR3nt: TGTGCCTGGAGTATAACCCACAATGAGCAGTTCTTC

d_gene: -
j_gene: TRBJ2-5
abundance: -
v_gene: TRBV5-4
CDR3aa: CASSLRVMETQYF
CDR3nt: TGTGCCAGCAGCTTGAGGGTCATGGAGACCCAGTACTTC

d_gene: -
j_gene: TRBJ1-1
abundance: -
v_gene: TRBV10-3
CDR3aa: CAISESSVNTEAFF
CDR3nt: TGTGCCATCAGTGAGTCGTCGGTGAACACTGAAGCTTTCTTT

d_gene: -
j_gene: TRBJ1-5
abundance: -
v_gene: TRBV7-6
CDR3aa: CASSLAENQPQHF
CDR3nt: TGTGCCAGCAGCTTAGCCGAGAATCAGCCCCAGCATTTT

d_gene: -
j_gene: TRBJ1-1
abundance: -
v_gene: TRBV5-1
CDR3aa: CASSVTWRGTEAFF
CDR3nt: TGCGCCAGCAGCGTTACATGGAGGGGGACTGAAGCTTTCTTT

d_gene: -
j_gene: TRBJ1-4
abundance: -
v_gene: TRBV5-5
CDR3aa: CASSWTGEKLFF
CDR3nt: TGTGCCAGCAGCTGGACGGGAGAAAAACTGTTTTTT

d_gene: TRBD1
j_gene: TRBJ2-3
abundance: once
v_gene: TRBV19
CDR3aa: CASSIEGTGVDTQYF
CDR3nt: TGTGCCAGTAGTATAGAGGGGACAGGGGTTGATACGCAGTATTTT

d_gene: -
j_gene: TRBJ1-1
abundance: -
v_gene: TRBV20-1
CDR3aa: CSASLQGKAFF
CDR3nt: TGCAGTGCTAGTCTACAGGGCAAAGCTTTCTTT

d_gene: TRBD1
j_gene: TRBJ1-2
abundance: -
v_gene: TRBV7-9
CDR3aa: CASSLGQGVDGYTF
CDR3nt: TGTGCCAGCAGCCTGGGACAGGGAGTGGATGGCTACACCTTC

d_gene: TRBD1
j_gene: TRBJ2-7
abundance: -
v_gene: TRBV19
CDR3aa: CASSTLLQGARHEQYF
CDR3nt: TGTGCCAGTAGTACCTTACTACAGGGGGCACGCCACGAGCAGTACTTC

d_gene: TRBD1
j_gene: TRBJ2-1
abundance: -
v_gene: TRBV6-6
CDR3aa: CASRRTGSSYNEQFF
CDR3nt: TGTGCCAGCAGGAGGACAGGGAGCTCCTACAATGAGCAGTTCTTC

d_gene: -
j_gene: TRBJ1-4
abundance: -
v_gene: TRBV19
CDR3aa: CASRITGLNEKLFF
CDR3nt: TGTGCCAGTAGGATTACGGGACTAAATGAAAAACTGTTTTTT

d_gene: TRBD2
j_gene: TRBJ2-2
abundance: once
v_gene: TRBV18
CDR3aa: CASSPSGGRADTGELFF
CDR3nt: TGTGCCAGCTCACCGTCCGGCGGGAGGGCGGACACCGGGGAGCTGTTTTTT

d_gene: TRBD1
j_gene: TRBJ1-2
abundance: -
v_gene: TRBV28
CDR3aa: CASSWGQGDGYTF
CDR3nt: TGTGCCAGCAGTTGGGGACAGGGAGATGGCTACACCTTC

d_gene: TRBD2
j_gene: TRBJ2-1
abundance: -
v_gene: TRBV11-3
CDR3aa: CASSPGLAGVGRYNEQFF
CDR3nt: TGTGCCAGCAGCCCGGGACTAGCGGGAGTAGGTCGCTACAATGAGCAGTTCTTC

d_gene: -
j_gene: TRBJ2-1
abundance: -
v_gene: TRBV29-1
CDR3aa: CSVEGAGQDYNEQFF
CDR3nt: TGCAGCGTTGAAGGGGCCGGTCAGGATTACAATGAGCAGTTCTTC

d_gene: -
j_gene: TRBJ1-4
abundance: -
v_gene: TRBV30
CDR3aa: CAWSVGAGDEKLFF
CDR3nt: TGTGCCTGGAGTGTTGGGGCCGGGGATGAAAAACTGTTTTTT

d_gene: TRBD1
j_gene: TRBJ1-1
abundance: -
v_gene: TRBV19
CDR3aa: CASSTPGQGRTEAFF
CDR3nt: TGTGCCAGTAGTACACCGGGACAGGGGCGAACTGAAGCTTTCTTT

d_gene: TRBD1
j_gene: TRBJ1-4
abundance: -
v_gene: TRBV11-2
CDR3aa: CASSSTESRDRNEKLFF
CDR3nt: TGTGCCAGCAGCTCCACAGAATCAAGGGACAGAAATGAAAAACTGTTTTTT

d_gene: TRBD2
j_gene: TRBJ2-7
abundance: -
v_gene: TRBV28
CDR3aa: CASSLTSGSSYEQYF
CDR3nt: TGTGCCAGCAGTTTGACTAGCGGGAGCTCCTACGAGCAGTACTTC

d_gene: -
j_gene: TRBJ2-1
abundance: -
v_gene: TRBV7-9
CDR3aa: CASSNRAPNEQFF
CDR3nt: TGTGCCAGCAGCAACCGGGCCCCCAATGAGCAGTTCTTC

d_gene: -
j_gene: TRBJ1-6
abundance: -
v_gene: TRBV28
CDR3aa: CASSPLGPLHF
CDR3nt: TGTGCCAGCAGTCCCCTAGGACCCCTCCACTTT

d_gene: -
j_gene: TRBJ2-7
abundance: -
v_gene: TRBV6-1
CDR3aa: CASSEAGQSEQYF
CDR3nt: TGTGCCAGCAGTGAAGCGGGACAATCCGAGCAGTACTTC

d_gene: -
j_gene: TRBJ1-2
abundance: -
v_gene: TRBV11-2
CDR3aa: CASSLDGFQGYTF
CDR3nt: TGTGCCAGCAGCTTAGATGGATTCCAAGGCTACACCTTC

d_gene: -
j_gene: TRBJ1-4
abundance: -
v_gene: TRBV11-2
CDR3aa: CASSSTGEKLFF
CDR3nt: TGTGCCAGCAGCTCGACTGGTGAAAAACTGTTTTTT

d_gene: TRBD1
j_gene: TRBJ1-2
abundance: -
v_gene: TRBV7-9
CDR3aa: CASSLFAGQGQSYTF
CDR3nt: TGTGCCAGCAGCCTTTTCGCGGGACAGGGTCAGAGCTACACCTTC

d_gene: -
j_gene: TRBJ1-2
abundance: -
v_gene: TRBV7-9
CDR3aa: CASSFEGRDTYGYTF
CDR3nt: TGTGCCAGCAGCTTCGAGGGAAGGGATACCTATGGCTACACCTTC

d_gene: TRBD2
j_gene: TRBJ2-3
abundance: -
v_gene: TRBV29-1
CDR3aa: CSVGAGAGADTQYF
CDR3nt: TGCAGCGTTGGAGCGGGGGCGGGAGCAGATACGCAGTATTTT